Below are 4 T cell receptor beta chains sequenced from a single sample in a study of T cell changes during pregnancy in multiple sclerosis. Sequencing used immunoSEQ multiplex PCR; TCRdb keeps in-frame clones, though not all of them. The sample lists about 33,000 clones; about 91% were seen once. Here the sequenced sample was CD4+ T cells from peripheral blood mononuclear cells, taken in the third trimester of pregnancy. The receptor source for this set is a female donor in good health, enrolled as a control in a pregnancy study.

V is TRBV7-2 and J is TRBJ2-5, with 12 bases that match TRBD2. The CDR3 is made up of 15 amino acids. Germline CDR1 reads SGHTA; CDR2 reads FQGNSA. V trimming: 0 bases; J trimming: 4 bases; junction bases outside the gene matches: 0. Here the CDR3 DNA reads TGTGCCAGCAGCTTAGCACTAGCGGGAGGAGAGACCCAGTACTTC. It is translated as CASSLALAGGETQYF.

The rearrangement links TRBV10-3 to TRBJ1-4; TRBD1 aligns across 7 bases. V trimming: 4 bases; J trimming: 3 bases; junction bases outside the gene matches: 2. Looked up from germline, CDR1 is ENHRY and CDR2 is SYGVKD. The CDR3 runs to 14 residues. The CDR3 DNA reads as TGTGCCATCAGTGCAGGGGGTCCTAATGAAAAACTGTTTTTT. It yields the protein CAISAGGPNEKLFF.

This clone occurred once. The sample carries other DNA sequences with the same CDR3. The rearrangement joins TRBV18 to TRBJ2-7; possibly TRBD2 for D (6 bases). Germline V lookup: CDR1 KGHSH, CDR2 LQKENI. The CDR3 extends over 13 amino acids. V was shortened by 3 bases and J by 3 bases, with 9 bases between the two germline ends. The CDR3: CASSPGTDYEQYF. The DNA of the CDR3 is TGTGCCAGCTCACCCGGGACTGACTACGAGCAGTACTTC.

The chain recombines TRBV2 with TRBJ2-1, with TRBD2 identical over 11 bases. The ends lost 4 bases at V and 9 bases at J; junction bases unmatched: 8. CDR3 length: 15 amino acids. The germline gives CDR1 SNHLY, CDR2 FYNNEI. The CDR3 reads CASSVGSGGAGEQFF. For the CDR3, the DNA is TGTGCCAGCAGTGTAGGTAGCGGGGGGGCAGGTGAGCAGTTCTTC.